The present TCR beta chain was sequenced within a study of human T cells and chemical hapten exposure. The time point here: patch test 1, 2 weeks after DPC sensitization. Treatment reported: therapeutic diphenylcyclopropenone sensitization with weekly scalp DPC. This clonotype was detected only a few times. TCRdb called the RACE reads again in MiXCR, with one record for every CDR3 protein. The sample records 150,000 to 200,000 distinct CDR3 sequences, more than 14% being singletons. Germline lookup yields CDR1 DFQATT and CDR2 SNEGSKA (reference sequence). The J segment lost 2 bases and the V segment lost 6 bases, leaving 6 bases of the junction unmatched. CDR3 length: 14 residues.

This TCR was sampled from a woman younger than 45 with alopecia areata. Some clones in this sample may be carry-over from other donors' samples. This chain joins TRBV20-1 and TRBJ2-3; 9 bases align to TRBD2. The material was whole blood, obtained in connection with sensitization to the hapten diphenylcyclopropenone (DPC). As DNA, the CDR3 is TGCAGTGCCTCGCGGACTAGCGTCACAGATACGCAGTATTTT. Translated, it gives CSASRTSVTDTQYF.